These 26 T cell receptor beta chains originate from one sample sequenced in a study of PD-L1 blockade in urothelial cancer (TCRdb year 2017). The time point label for this specimen denotes: peripheral blood 6 weeks after treatment start. The library was prepared using the immunoSEQ multiplex PCR assay. Here the immuneACCESS table is served through TCRdb, limited to in-frame sequences with V and J called. Missing clones are a known gap in these copies; in checked studies unresolved V genes cover under half, and the rest lacks a known reason. The table for this sample lists around 46,000 clones; 88% of them were counted only once. The biggest ten clones account for roughly 2.5% of the sample. The sample consisted of PBMCs, taken around atezolizumab (anti-PD-L1) treatment. The source of these receptors is a man aged 60 to 75 with urothelial cancer.

The chain has TRBV7-2 and TRBJ2-1, with 8 bases fitting TRBD2. This CDR3 comprises 14 residues. V lost 3 bases and J lost 5; bases outside the gene matches: 3. Germline CDR1 is SGHTA and CDR2 is FQGNSA. Here the CDR3 reads CASSLGGGNNEQFF. Written as DNA, the CDR3 is TGTGCCAGCAGCTTGGGCGGGGGGAACAATGAGCAGTTCTTC.

The chain combines TRBV27 with TRBJ1-5; D gene ambiguous. Per the germline V gene, CDR1 is MNHEY and CDR2 is SMNVEV (reference sequence). The CDR3 is 13 amino acids. Trimming took 5 bases from V and 3 from J, leaving 8 bases between them. CDR3 sequence (DNA): TGTGCCAGCAGTCCTCGAGACAATCAGCCCCAGCATTTT. It translates to CASSPRDNQPQHF.

This clone is a singleton in its sample. The chain links TRBV25-1 to TRBJ1-2; tentative D call: TRBD1 (5 bases). The CDR3 is 14 amino acids. Trimming cost V 3 bases and J 2 bases, with 10 bases left between them. Germline V gives CDR1 MGHDK, CDR2 SYGVNS. This CDR3 is CASSELGLNYGYTF. CDR3 bases: TGTGCCAGCAGTGAGTTGGGGCTGAACTATGGCTACACCTTC.

The rearrangement joins TRBV28 to TRBJ1-5, with D hard to call. The germline gives CDR1 MDHEN, CDR2 SYDVKM. The CDR3 has 11 residues. The V and J ends lost 5 bases and 8 bases respectively, with 7 bases between them. The CDR3 loop is CASSPGKPQHF. The CDR3 DNA reads TGTGCCAGCAGTCCGGGGAAGCCCCAGCATTTT. Combining the CDR3 with reference TRBV28 and TRBJ1-5 gives the whole variable domain DVKVTQSSRYLVKRTGEKVFLECVQDMDHENMFWYRQDPGLGLRLIYFSYDVKMKEKGDIPEGYSVSREKKERFSLILESASTNQTSMYLCASSPGKPQHFGDGTRLSIL.

This CDR3 is CASSSTGYSARGANVLTF. The CDR3 DNA is TGTGCCAGCAGCTCTACAGGGTACTCCGCAAGAGGGGCCAACGTCCTGACTTTC. The rearrangement links TRBV7-8 to TRBJ2-6; a possible D gene is TRBD1 (6 bases). Per the germline V gene, CDR1 is SGHVS and CDR2 is FQNEAQ. CDR3 length: 18 amino acids. Trimming shortened V by 4 bases and J by 4 bases, and 20 bases separated the two germline ends.

The chain couples TRBV6-6 to TRBJ1-4; 11 bases agree with TRBD1. From germline, CDR1 is MNHNY and CDR2 SVGAGI (reference sequence). The CDR3 sequence is 15 residues long. The ends lost 4 bases at V and 9 bases at J; junction bases unmatched: 7. In DNA form, the CDR3 reads TGTGCCAGCAGTTTTCGGACAGGGGGCTCTCAAAAACTGTTTTTT. Translation: CASSFRTGGSQKLFF.

The chain recombines TRBV16 with TRBJ2-1; a weak D match, TRBD1 (7 bases). The germline V and J ends were trimmed by 0 bases and 7 bases, with 13 bases remaining between them. Germline CDR1 is KGHSY and CDR2 is FQNENV. The CDR3 is made up of 15 amino acids. The CDR3 nucleotides are TGTGCCAGCAGCCAATCTGGCAGGGGGAGGAATGAGCAGTTCTTC. Amino acid sequence: CASSQSGRGRNEQFF.

The gene calls are TRBV5-1 and TRBJ2-2; D is unresolved. Germline CDR1 SGHRS, CDR2 YFSETQ. The CDR3 totals 14 residues. V was pared by 1 base and J by 1 base, with 5 bases between. The CDR3 nucleotides are TGCGCCAGCAGCTTGAGACAGAACACCGGGGAGCTGTTTTTT. It yields the protein CASSLRQNTGELFF.

V usage is TRBV27 and J usage is TRBJ2-6; D gene ambiguous. Germline values: CDR1 MNHEY, CDR2 SMNVEV (reference sequence). The CDR3 is 16 residues long. V lost 3 bases, J lost 0 bases, and 9 bases lay in between. The CDR3 bases are TGTGCCAGCAGTTTGGCACAGCTCTCTGGGGCCAACGTCCTGACTTTC. Translation gives CASSLAQLSGANVLTF.

This rearrangement joins TRBV29-1 to TRBJ2-3, with TRBD2 identical over 8 bases. The V gene end was trimmed by 6 bases and the J gene end by 2 bases; junction bases not matched to a gene: 4. Per germline, CDR1 SQVTM and CDR2 ANQGSEA. The CDR3 loop spans 13 amino acids. CDR3 sequence reads: CSVVAGNTDTQYF. In DNA, the CDR3 is TGCAGCGTGGTAGCGGGAAACACAGATACGCAGTATTTT.

This clone has a single count. The chain couples TRBV7-9 to TRBJ2-7; TRBD1 matches at 8 bases. V shed 1 base and J 5 bases; nucleotides not matched to a gene: 13. Germline CDR1 is SEHNR and CDR2 is FQNEAQ (reference sequence). The CDR3 covers 17 residues. In DNA, the CDR3 is TGTGCCAGCAGCTTAGGCGCCATCCGGACAGGGCCCCACGAGCAGTACTTC. Residues: CASSLGAIRTGPHEQYF. The entire variable domain, with the rest obtained from reference TRBV7-9 and TRBJ2-7, is as follows: DTGVSQNPRHKITKRGQNVTFRCDPISEHNRLYWYRQTLGQGPEFLTYFQNEAQLEKSRLLSDRFSAERPKGSFSTLEIQRTEQGDSAMYLCASSLGAIRTGPHEQYFGPGTRLTVT.

This clone has a handful of counts. This chain joins TRBV15 and TRBJ1-4, with 7 bases aligning to TRBD1. The CDR3 has 15 residues. V shed 5 bases, J shed 0 bases, and the junction held 3 bases outside the gene matches. Germline V CDR1 and CDR2: LNHNV, YYDKDF (reference sequence). CDR3 sequence: CATSGTGATNEKLFF. The CDR3 DNA is TGTGCCACCAGCGGTACAGGGGCAACTAATGAAAAACTGTTTTTT.

The chain combines TRBV5-1 with TRBJ2-1; tentative D call: TRBD2 (6 bases). Germline V CDR1 and CDR2: SGHRS, YFSETQ. Trimming took off 0 bases at V and 5 bases at J, with 18 bases between the two ends. The CDR3 covers 17 residues. Written as DNA, the CDR3 is TGCGCCAGCAGCTTGGTGGGGGGACCCTCAAAGCACAATGAGCAGTTCTTC. Protein: CASSLVGGPSKHNEQFF.

CDR3 protein: CASSFGLAGGLFF. CDR3 bases: TGCGCCAGCAGCTTTGGACTAGCGGGGGGGCTCTTCTTC. V and J are TRBV5-1 and TRBJ2-1; 15 positions match TRBD2. This CDR3 is built from 13 residues. Per germline, CDR1 SGHRS and CDR2 YFSETQ. V dropped 2 bases and J dropped 16; count of bases not matched to a gene: 4.

The CDR3 coding sequence is TGTGCCAGCAGCTTTCTCGGGGGTGGGGAGACCCAGTACTTC. This encodes CASSFLGGGETQYF. V and J are TRBV7-3 and TRBJ2-5, with D perhaps TRBD2 (6 bases). Germline CDR1 and CDR2: SGHTA and FQGTGA. Trimming shortened V by 3 bases and J by 5 bases, and 13 bases separated the two germline ends. The CDR3 covers 14 residues. Using reference TRBV7-3 and TRBJ2-5 for the parts outside the CDR3, the full variable domain is GAGVSQTPSNKVTEKGKYVELRCDPISGHTALYWYRQSLGQGPEFLIYFQGTGAADDSGLPNDRFFAVRPEGSVSTLKIQRTERGDSAVYLCASSFLGGGETQYFGPGTRLLVL.

V is TRBV6-5 and J is TRBJ2-7; a weak D match, TRBD2 (6 bases). CDR1 and CDR2 (germline): MNHEY, SVGAGI. V dropped 2 bases and J dropped 4 bases, with 12 bases sitting between them. The CDR3 runs to 14 residues. This CDR3 is CASSYQTSLYEQYF. CDR3 in DNA: TGTGCCAGCAGTTACCAGACTAGTTTGTACGAGCAGTACTTC.

This chain links TRBV5-1 with TRBJ2-2; a possible D gene is TRBD2 (6 bases). Trimming took off 4 bases at V and 4 bases at J, with 11 bases between the two ends. Germline V gene data show CDR1 as SGHRS and CDR2 as YFSETQ. The CDR3 is made up of 14 amino acids. The CDR3 spells CASSPGVATGELFF. The CDR3 bases are TGCGCCAGCAGCCCGGGAGTCGCCACCGGGGAGCTGTTTTTT.

The chain couples TRBV6-5 to TRBJ1-1; perhaps TRBD1 as D (5 bases). The ends were cut back, 4 bases at V and 1 base at J, with 10 bases in the middle. CDR1 and CDR2 from the germline V gene are MNHEY and SVGAGI. CDR3 length equals 14 residues. The CDR3 reads CASSSRTRNTEAFF. The CDR3 nucleotides read TGTGCCAGCAGTTCGCGGACAAGGAACACTGAAGCTTTCTTT.

This clone has only a few counts. J is TRBJ2-7 and V is TRBV18, with a tentative D call TRBD2 (6 bases). V was shortened by 3 bases and J by 4 bases, with 13 bases between the two germline ends. CDR3 length: 14 amino acids. Germline-derived CDR1 and CDR2 are KGHSH and LQKENI. The CDR3 spells CASSPGRGAYEQYF. CDR3 nucleotides: TGTGCCAGCTCACCCGGGCGGGGCGCTTACGAGCAGTACTTC.

A single count supports this clone. The chain couples TRBV6-5 to TRBJ1-2; TRBD1 matches 9 bases. V lost 2 bases and J lost 8; bases outside the gene matches: 3. The CDR3 spans 13 residues. The germline V gene encodes CDR1 MNHEY and CDR2 SVGAGI. CDR3: CASSYGQGRGYTF. The CDR3 coding sequence is TGTGCCAGCAGTTACGGACAGGGGCGAGGCTACACCTTC.

The chain links TRBV6-1 to TRBJ2-7, with a possible D match to TRBD1 (5 bases). V gave up 3 bases and J gave up 2 bases, with 11 bases separating them. CDR1 and CDR2 from the germline V gene are MNHNS and SASEGT. The CDR3 is made up of 14 amino acids. CDR3: CASSDDSLTYEQYF. The CDR3 coding sequence is TGTGCCAGCAGTGACGACAGCCTTACCTACGAGCAGTACTTC.

The CDR3 DNA reads TGTGCCAGCAGTGACTCGAGCGTTCCGGGTGAGCAGTTCTTC. Its translation: CASSDSSVPGEQFF. The J gene is TRBJ2-1, the V gene TRBV6-4, with D unresolved. The CDR3 loop spans 14 amino acids. The V end lost 0 bases, the J end lost 9 bases, and 12 bases lay between the germline ends. Per the germline V gene, CDR1 is MRHNA and CDR2 is SNTAGT.

The V and J genes are TRBV4-1 and TRBJ1-2, with 8 positions matching TRBD1. The CDR3 spans 13 residues. CDR1 MGHRA and CDR2 YSYEKL come from the germline V gene. V lost 6 bases, J lost 4 bases, and 4 bases stayed unmatched. The CDR3 sequence is CASRPGGGYGYTF. DNA of the CDR3: TGCGCCAGCAGACCAGGGGGCGGCTATGGCTACACCTTC.

The J gene is TRBJ1-2, the V gene TRBV14; D ambiguous. With 3 bases removed from V and 8 bases from J, the gap between germline ends came to 13 bases. Germline lookup yields CDR1 SGHDN and CDR2 FVKESK. This CDR3 comprises 13 residues. CDR3 in DNA: TGTGCCAGCAGCCAGACTTACTCCAGCGGCTACACCTTC. Protein: CASSQTYSSGYTF.

The rearrangement uses TRBV9 and TRBJ2-3; D is possibly TRBD2 (6 bases). V shed 0 bases and J shed 6 bases, with 17 bases lying between them. This CDR3 spans 16 amino acids. Per germline, CDR1 SGDLS and CDR2 YYNGEE. The CDR3 sequence is CASSVDFRLGRDTQYF. The CDR3 region has the DNA TGTGCCAGCAGCGTAGATTTCCGACTAGGACGGGATACGCAGTATTTT.

This clone has just one count. The chain joins TRBV30 to TRBJ1-2; possibly TRBD1 for D (5 bases). The CDR3 is 13 amino acids. Germline V gives CDR1 GTSNPN, CDR2 SVGIG (reference sequence). Trimming cost V 3 bases and J 8 bases, with 16 bases left between them. Here the CDR3 reads CAWRSPGWRGYTF. The DNA for the CDR3 is TGTGCCTGGAGATCCCCAGGGTGGCGGGGCTACACCTTC.